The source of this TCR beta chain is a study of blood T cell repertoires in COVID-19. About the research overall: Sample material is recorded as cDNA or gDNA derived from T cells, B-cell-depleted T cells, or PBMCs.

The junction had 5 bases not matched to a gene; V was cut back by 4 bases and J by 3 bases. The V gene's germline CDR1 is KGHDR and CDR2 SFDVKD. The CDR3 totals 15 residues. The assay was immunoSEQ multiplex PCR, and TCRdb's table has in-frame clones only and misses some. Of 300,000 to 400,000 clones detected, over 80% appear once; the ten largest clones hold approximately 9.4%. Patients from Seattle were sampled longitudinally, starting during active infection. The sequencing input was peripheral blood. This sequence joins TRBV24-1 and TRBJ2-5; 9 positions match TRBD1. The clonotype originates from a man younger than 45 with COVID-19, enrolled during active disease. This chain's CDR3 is CATSEPTGGEETQYF. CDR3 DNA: TGTGCCACCAGTGAGCCGACAGGGGGTGAAGAGACCCAGTACTTC.